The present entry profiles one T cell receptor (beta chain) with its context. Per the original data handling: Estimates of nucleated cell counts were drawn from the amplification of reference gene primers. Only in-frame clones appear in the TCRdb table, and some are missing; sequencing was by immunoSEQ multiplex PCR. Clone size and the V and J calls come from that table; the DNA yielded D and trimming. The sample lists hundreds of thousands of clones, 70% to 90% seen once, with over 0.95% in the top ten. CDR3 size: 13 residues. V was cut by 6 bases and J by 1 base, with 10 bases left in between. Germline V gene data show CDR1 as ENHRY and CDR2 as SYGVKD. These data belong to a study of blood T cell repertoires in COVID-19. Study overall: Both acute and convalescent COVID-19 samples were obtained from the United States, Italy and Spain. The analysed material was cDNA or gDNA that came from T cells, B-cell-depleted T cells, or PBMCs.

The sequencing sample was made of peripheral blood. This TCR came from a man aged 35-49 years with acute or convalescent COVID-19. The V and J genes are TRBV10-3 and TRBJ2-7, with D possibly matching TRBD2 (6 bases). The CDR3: CAIRAGTSYEQYF. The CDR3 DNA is TGTGCCATCAGGGCCGGGACTTCCTACGAGCAGTACTTC.